Each of the 27 T cell receptor beta chains below was sequenced from the same sample in a study of T cell responses to AZD1222 COVID-19 vaccine. Sequencing was performed with immunoSEQ multiplex PCR; in TCRdb, only in-frame clones are kept and a portion is missing. The data hold approximately 110,000 clones, with approximately 85% observed a single time. Here the sequenced sample was peripheral blood, taken 28 days after the second AZD1222 dose. Receptors were obtained from an adult who received the AZD1222 COVID-19 vaccine.

V is TRBV14 and J is TRBJ2-1, with a tentative D call TRBD2 (6 bases). Germline V lookup: CDR1 SGHDN, CDR2 FVKESK. With 1 base removed from V and 8 bases from J, the gap between germline ends came to 18 bases. The CDR3 covers 16 residues. The chain's CDR3 is CASSQARDWVTDEQFF. The DNA of the CDR3 is TGTGCCAGCAGCCAAGCCCGGGACTGGGTTACTGATGAGCAGTTCTTC.

This chain uses TRBV7-2 with TRBJ2-7; weak D call: TRBD1 (6 bases). Germline loops: CDR1 SGHTA, CDR2 FQGNSA. V was cut by 7 bases and J by 6 bases, with 19 bases left in between. This CDR3 has 14 amino acids. CDR3 DNA: TGTGCCAGCAATTCTAGGGGGTATGCTTTCGAGCAGTACTTC. Translating it yields CASNSRGYAFEQYF. The full variable domain, in which reference TRBV7-2 and TRBJ2-7 provide the parts outside the CDR3, is GAGVSQSPSNKVTEKGKDVELRCDPISGHTALYWYRQSLGQGLEFLIYFQGNSAPDKSGLPSDRFSAERTGGSVSTLTIQRTQQEDSAVYLCASNSRGYAFEQYFGPGTRLTVT.

The gene calls are TRBV6-5 and TRBJ1-2; tentatively, D is TRBD1 (5 bases). The CDR3 covers 14 residues. The V end was cut by 5 bases, the J end by 0 bases, with 10 bases between. Germline V CDR1 and CDR2: MNHEY, SVGAGI. In DNA form, the CDR3 reads TGTGCCAGCAGTCCCGCGACAGCTAACTATGGCTACACCTTC. Translating gives CASSPATANYGYTF.

The J gene is TRBJ1-1, the V gene TRBV28; D gene ambiguous. The CDR3 loop spans 11 amino acids. Trimming pared 3 bases from V and 9 bases from J, leaving 8 bases between. Germline values: CDR1 MDHEN, CDR2 SYDVKM. The CDR3 region has the DNA TGTGCCAGCAGTTTTGAGGCAAAAGCTTTCTTT. This translates into CASSFEAKAFF.

This chain links TRBV28 with TRBJ1-2, with 7 nucleotides matching TRBD1. J lost 7 bases, V lost 5 bases, and 10 bases had no gene match. There are 14 residues in the CDR3. Germline V CDR1 and CDR2: MDHEN, SYDVKM. CDR3 loop: CASSANRGEGGYTF. The CDR3 nucleotides are TGTGCCAGCAGTGCTAACAGGGGAGAAGGTGGCTACACCTTC.

The rearrangement uses TRBV7-2 and TRBJ2-3; D unresolved. Germline-derived CDR1 and CDR2 are SGHTA and FQGNSA. V lost 5 bases, J lost 0 bases, and 12 bases lay in between. The CDR3 consists of 15 residues. The CDR3 sequence is CASSRQGRSTDTQYF. For the CDR3, the DNA is TGTGCCAGCAGCCGCCAAGGACGGAGCACAGATACGCAGTATTTT.

The chain is built from TRBV6-5 and TRBJ1-6; the D gene is possibly TRBD1 (6 bases). V gave up 8 bases and J gave up 7 bases, with 15 bases separating them. In germline, CDR1 is MNHEY, CDR2 SVGAGI. There are 14 residues in the CDR3. The CDR3, as DNA: TGTGCCAGCGGCCAGGGGTCGGGAAATTCACCCCTCCACTTT. Protein sequence: CASGQGSGNSPLHF.

The V and J genes are TRBV6-2 or TRBV6-3 and TRBJ1-4, with D perhaps TRBD1 (6 bases). The CDR3 consists of 12 residues. CDR1 and CDR2 (germline): MNHEY, SVGEGT. Deletions cut 5 bases from V and 13 bases from J, with 14 bases between. The CDR3 DNA reads TGTGCCAGCAGTCCCCCGGGACAATTACTGTTTTTT. It codes for CASSPPGQLLFF.

V usage is TRBV11-1 and J usage is TRBJ1-1, with TRBD1 matching 10 bases. The CDR3 has 16 residues. V was pared by 4 bases and J by 4 bases, with 9 bases of the junction left unmatched. CDR1 SGHAT and CDR2 FQDESV come from the germline V gene (reference sequence). CDR3 DNA: TGTGCCAGCAGCTCAGGGGACAGGGGATTTGTCACTGAAGCTTTCTTT. Its protein product is CASSSGDRGFVTEAFF.

The chain uses TRBV30 and TRBJ2-2, with D maybe TRBD1 (5 bases). The V gene lost 2 bases and the J gene lost 8 bases, with 12 bases spanning the gap. Per germline, CDR1 GTSNPN and CDR2 SVGIG (reference sequence). The CDR3 length is 13 residues. Here the CDR3 reads CAWSFRDRGELFF. DNA for the CDR3: TGTGCCTGGAGTTTCAGGGATCGGGGGGAGCTGTTTTTT. The variable domain in full, completed from reference TRBV30 and TRBJ2-2, reads SQTIHQWPATLVQPVGSPLSLECTVEGTSNPNLYWYRQAAGRGLQLLFYSVGIGQISSEVPQNLSASRPQDRQFILSSKKLLLSDSGFYLCAWSFRDRGELFFGEGSRLTVL.

The chain links TRBV2 to TRBJ1-2; D remains unclear. Germline-derived CDR1 and CDR2 are SNHLY and FYNNEI. Between the trimmed V and J ends, which lost 11 bases and 7 bases, there was a span of 20 bases. The CDR3 sequence is 13 residues long. The CDR3 DNA reads TGTGCCGGATCCACGGAGGGCGCGATTGGCTACACCTTC. This gives the protein CAGSTEGAIGYTF.

A single count supports this clone. V gene TRBV4-3 combines with J gene TRBJ2-2; 7 bases line up with TRBD1. CDR1 LGHNA and CDR2 YSLEER come from the germline V gene. V was pared by 1 base and J by 6 bases, with 2 bases of the junction left unmatched. The CDR3 covers 14 residues. For the CDR3, the DNA is TGCGCCAGCAGCCAAGGACAGGGATCCGGGGAGCTGTTTTTT. It translates to CASSQGQGSGELFF.

The V and J genes are TRBV27 and TRBJ1-6; tentative D call: TRBD1 (5 bases). The V gene lost 2 bases and the J gene lost 6 bases, with 8 bases spanning the gap. Germline assignment: CDR1 MNHEY and CDR2 SMNVEV (reference sequence). The CDR3 sequence is 14 residues long. The CDR3 nucleotides are TGTGCCAGCAGTTTAGACAGAAGTAATTCACCCCTCCACTTT. Translating it yields CASSLDRSNSPLHF.

The V call is TRBV28, the J call TRBJ2-1; TRBD1 is a possible D gene (6 bases). The V end lost 5 bases, the J end lost 1 base, and 9 bases lay between the germline ends. Per germline, CDR1 MDHEN and CDR2 SYDVKM. The CDR3 runs 14 residues. CDR3 nucleotides: TGTGCCAGCAGTACAGGGATTTCCTACAATGAGCAGTTCTTC. This gives the protein CASSTGISYNEQFF. Full variable domain (outside the CDR3, taken from reference TRBV28 and TRBJ2-1): DVKVTQSSRYLVKRTGEKVFLECVQDMDHENMFWYRQDPGLGLRLIYFSYDVKMKEKGDIPEGYSVSREKKERFSLILESASTNQTSMYLCASSTGISYNEQFFGPGTRLTVL.

The J gene is TRBJ1-1, the V gene TRBV5-1; no clear D gene. This CDR3 has 14 amino acids. With 1 base removed from V and 1 base from J, the gap between germline ends came to 8 bases. Germline CDR1 is SGHRS and CDR2 is YFSETQ. The CDR3 is CASSLSTENTEAFF. As DNA, the CDR3 is TGCGCCAGCAGCTTGAGTACCGAGAACACTGAAGCTTTCTTT.

The rearrangement uses TRBV10-3 and TRBJ1-4, with TRBD1 matching over 7 bases. V lost 10 bases to trimming and J lost 4 bases; unmatched junction nucleotides: 6. The CDR3 loop spans 13 amino acids. Germline CDR1 is ENHRY and CDR2 is SYGVKD. CDR3 in amino acids: CATRDRINEKLFF. The DNA for the CDR3 is TGTGCCACGAGGGACAGAATTAATGAAAAACTGTTTTTT.

This sequence joins TRBV7-3 and TRBJ2-3, with D unresolved. The CDR3 extends over 13 amino acids. Trimming took 8 bases from V and 2 from J, leaving 11 bases between them. Germline V gene sequence: CDR1 SGHTA, CDR2 FQGTGA. The CDR3 here is CASSLNPTDTQYF. The CDR3 DNA follows: TGTGCCAGCTCCCTAAATCCCACAGATACGCAGTATTTT.

The chain carries TRBV7-3 and TRBJ1-6; D remains unclear. Germline V lookup: CDR1 SGHTA, CDR2 FQGTGA. The CDR3 is made up of 16 amino acids. Trimming cost V 7 bases and J 0 bases, with 13 bases left between them. This CDR3 reads CASIPFPSSYNSPLHF. CDR3 DNA: TGTGCCAGCATCCCGTTCCCTAGCTCCTATAATTCACCCCTCCACTTT.

This clone has just one count. This chain joins TRBV19 and TRBJ1-3, with D possibly matching TRBD1 (5 bases). Germline assignment: CDR1 LNHDA and CDR2 SQIVND (reference sequence). The V end lost 4 bases, the J end lost 4 bases, and 14 bases lay between the germline ends. The CDR3 loop spans 15 amino acids. The CDR3 region has the DNA TGTGCCAGTAGTACGGGGGGGACGGCCGGAAACACCATATATTTT. Its translation is CASSTGGTAGNTIYF.

CDR3 sequence reads: CASRTGGRNQPQHF. In nucleotides, the CDR3 is TGTGCCAGCAGGACAGGGGGAAGGAATCAGCCCCAGCATTTT. J is TRBJ1-5 and V is TRBV6-5, with 9 positions matching TRBD1. J lost 4 bases, V lost 6 bases, and 4 bases had no gene match. This CDR3 comprises 14 residues. In germline, CDR1 is MNHEY, CDR2 SVGAGI.

This clone has just one count. This rearrangement joins TRBV7-2 to TRBJ2-7; 9 bases match TRBD1. Trimming at V came to 6 bases and at J to 3 bases, leaving 3 bases not matched to a gene. Germline V lookup: CDR1 SGHTA, CDR2 FQGNSA. This CDR3 has 13 amino acids. CDR3: CASRGQGVYEQYF. In nucleotides, the CDR3 is TGTGCCAGCAGGGGACAGGGCGTCTACGAGCAGTACTTC.

The chain joins TRBV5-4 to TRBJ2-3; 13 nucleotides match TRBD2. This CDR3 is 17 amino acids long. CDR1 and CDR2 (germline): SGHNT, YYREEE (reference sequence). Unmatched junction bases numbered 4, after V lost 3 bases and J lost 0 bases. The CDR3: CASSSGLAGTSTDTQYF. Here the CDR3 DNA reads TGTGCCAGCAGCTCGGGACTAGCGGGGACCAGCACAGATACGCAGTATTTT. The full variable domain, in which reference TRBV5-4 and TRBJ2-3 provide the parts outside the CDR3, is ETGVTQSPTHLIKTRGQQVTLRCSSQSGHNTVSWYQQALGQGPQFIFQYYREEENGRGNFPPRFSGLQFPNYSSELNVNALELDDSALYLCASSSGLAGTSTDTQYFGPGTRLTVL.

This clone occurred once. This chain joins TRBV6-1 and TRBJ2-3; D may be TRBD1 (6 bases). The ends were cut back, 3 bases at V and 0 bases at J, with 16 bases in the middle. The length of the CDR3 is 17 residues. Per germline, CDR1 MNHNS and CDR2 SASEGT. CDR3 sequence reads: CASSERWDTYSTDTQYF. The CDR3 DNA reads TGTGCCAGCAGTGAGAGGTGGGACACCTATAGCACAGATACGCAGTATTTT.

The rearrangement joins TRBV2 to TRBJ2-1; 9 bases are shared with TRBD2. With V trimmed by 7 bases and J by 7 bases, 20 bases remained unmatched. CDR3 length: 18 amino acids. Per the germline V gene, CDR1 is SNHLY and CDR2 is FYNNEI. DNA for the CDR3: TGTGCCAGCATCGCACGGGCCTACTTAGCGGGGGAAGGAAATGAGCAGTTCTTC. This translates into CASIARAYLAGEGNEQFF. The full variable domain, in which reference TRBV2 and TRBJ2-1 provide the parts outside the CDR3, is EPEVTQTPSHQVTQMGQEVILRCVPISNHLYFYWYRQILGQKVEFLVSFYNNEISEKSEIFDDQFSVERPDGSNFTLKIRSTKLEDSAMYFCASIARAYLAGEGNEQFFGPGTRLTVL.

V is TRBV6-2 or TRBV6-3 and J is TRBJ1-5, with TRBD1 as a possible D gene (6 bases). V was shortened by 4 bases and J by 4 bases, with 17 bases between the two germline ends. Per the germline V gene, CDR1 is MNHEY and CDR2 is SVGEGT. This CDR3 contains 16 residues. CDR3 DNA: TGTGCCAGCAGTTCCCGAGCAGGGGCTGGAAATCAGCCCCAGCATTTT. It translates to CASSSRAGAGNQPQHF.

The V gene is TRBV5-5, the J gene TRBJ2-7, with no clear D. CDR1 and CDR2 (germline): SGHKS, YYEKEE (reference sequence). V was cut by 2 bases and J by 5 bases, with 5 bases left in between. This CDR3 has 11 residues. The DNA of the CDR3 is TGTGCCAGCAGCTTATGGGACGAGCAGTACTTC. It codes for CASSLWDEQYF.

The V gene is TRBV6-1, the J gene TRBJ1-2; no clear D gene. Germline CDR1 and CDR2: MNHNS and SASEGT. The CDR3 spans 16 residues. V was cut by 1 base and J by 2 bases, with 14 bases left in between. The CDR3 is CASSEEYLAGNYGYTF. In nucleotides, the CDR3 is TGTGCCAGCAGTGAAGAGTATCTCGCCGGGAACTATGGCTACACCTTC.